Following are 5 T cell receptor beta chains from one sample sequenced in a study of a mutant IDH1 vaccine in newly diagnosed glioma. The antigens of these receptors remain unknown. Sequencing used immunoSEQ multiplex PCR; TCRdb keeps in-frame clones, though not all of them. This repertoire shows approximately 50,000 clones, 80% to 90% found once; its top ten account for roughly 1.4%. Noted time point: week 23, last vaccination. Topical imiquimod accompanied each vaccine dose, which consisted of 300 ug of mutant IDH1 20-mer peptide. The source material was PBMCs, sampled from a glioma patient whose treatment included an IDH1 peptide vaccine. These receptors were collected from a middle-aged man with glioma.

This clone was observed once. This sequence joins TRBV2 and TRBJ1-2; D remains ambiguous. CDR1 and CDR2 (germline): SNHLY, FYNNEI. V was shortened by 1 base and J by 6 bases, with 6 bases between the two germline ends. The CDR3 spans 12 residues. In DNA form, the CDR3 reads TGTGCCAGCAGTGAAGATGGGGATGGCTACACCTTC. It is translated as CASSEDGDGYTF.

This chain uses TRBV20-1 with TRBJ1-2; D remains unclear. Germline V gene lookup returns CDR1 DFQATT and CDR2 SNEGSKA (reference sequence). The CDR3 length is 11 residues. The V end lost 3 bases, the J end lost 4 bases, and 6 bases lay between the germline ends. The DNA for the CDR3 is TGCAGTGCTAGCTCTCCCTATGGCTACACCTTC. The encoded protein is CSASSPYGYTF.

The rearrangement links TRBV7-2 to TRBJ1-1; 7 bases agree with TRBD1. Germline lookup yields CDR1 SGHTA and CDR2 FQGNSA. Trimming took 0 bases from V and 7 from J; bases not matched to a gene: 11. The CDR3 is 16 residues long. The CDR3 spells CASSLAARAGGGEAFF. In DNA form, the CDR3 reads TGTGCCAGCAGCTTAGCGGCAAGGGCAGGGGGTGGTGAAGCTTTCTTT. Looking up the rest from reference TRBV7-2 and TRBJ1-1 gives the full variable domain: GAGVSQSPSNKVTEKGKDVELRCDPISGHTALYWYRQSLGQGLEFLIYFQGNSAPDKSGLPSDRFSAERTGGSVSTLTIQRTQQEDSAVYLCASSLAARAGGGEAFFGQGTRLTVV.

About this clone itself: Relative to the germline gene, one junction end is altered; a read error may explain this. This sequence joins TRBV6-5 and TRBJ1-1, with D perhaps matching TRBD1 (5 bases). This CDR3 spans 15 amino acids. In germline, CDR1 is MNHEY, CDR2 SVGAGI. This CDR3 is CASSDSGRRDTEAFF. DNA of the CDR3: TGTGCCAGCAGTGACTCTGGACGCAGGGACACTGAAGCTTTCTTT.

CDR3 sequence: CATSPGGQGWQPQHF. CDR3 sequence (DNA): TGTGCCACCAGCCCTGGTGGACAGGGATGGCAGCCCCAGCATTTT. This chain links TRBV15 with TRBJ1-5; 8 nucleotides agree with TRBD1. Germline V CDR1 and CDR2: LNHNV, YYDKDF (reference sequence). This CDR3 has 15 amino acids. Germline trimming cut 5 bases from V and 7 bases from J; bases unmatched to any gene: 10.